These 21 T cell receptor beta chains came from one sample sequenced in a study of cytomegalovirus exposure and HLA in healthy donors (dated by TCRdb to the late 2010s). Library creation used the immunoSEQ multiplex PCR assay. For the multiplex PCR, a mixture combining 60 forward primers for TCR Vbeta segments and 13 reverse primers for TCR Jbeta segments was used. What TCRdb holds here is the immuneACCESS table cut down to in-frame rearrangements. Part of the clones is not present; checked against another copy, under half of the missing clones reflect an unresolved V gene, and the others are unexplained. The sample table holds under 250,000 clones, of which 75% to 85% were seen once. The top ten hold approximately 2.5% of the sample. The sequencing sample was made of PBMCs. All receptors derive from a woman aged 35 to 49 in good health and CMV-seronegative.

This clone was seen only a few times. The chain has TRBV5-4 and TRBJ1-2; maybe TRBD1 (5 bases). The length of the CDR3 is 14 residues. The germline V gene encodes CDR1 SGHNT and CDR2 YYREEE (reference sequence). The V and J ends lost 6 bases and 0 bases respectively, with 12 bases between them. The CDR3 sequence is CASTPRDSNYGYTF. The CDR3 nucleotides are TGTGCCAGCACTCCACGGGACTCTAACTATGGCTACACCTTC.

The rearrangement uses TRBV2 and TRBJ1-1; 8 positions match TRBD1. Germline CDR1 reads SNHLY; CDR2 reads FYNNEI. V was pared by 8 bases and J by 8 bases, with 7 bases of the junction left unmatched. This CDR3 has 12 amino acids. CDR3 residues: CASLGQATEAFF. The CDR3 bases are TGTGCCAGCCTGGGACAGGCGACGGAAGCTTTCTTT.

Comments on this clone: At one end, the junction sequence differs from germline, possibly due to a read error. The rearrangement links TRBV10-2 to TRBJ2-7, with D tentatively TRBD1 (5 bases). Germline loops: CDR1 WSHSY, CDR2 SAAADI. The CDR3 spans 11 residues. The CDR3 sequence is CASRGLYGQYF. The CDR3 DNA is TGCGCCAGCAGGGGGCTCTACGGGCAGTACTTC.

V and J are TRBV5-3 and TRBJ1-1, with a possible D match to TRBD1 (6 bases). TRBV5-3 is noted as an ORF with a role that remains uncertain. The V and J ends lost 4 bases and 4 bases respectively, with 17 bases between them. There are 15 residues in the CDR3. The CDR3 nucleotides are TGTGCCAGAAGCCCTCCCGACAGGCAGAGCACTGAAGCTTTCTTT. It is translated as CARSPPDRQSTEAFF.

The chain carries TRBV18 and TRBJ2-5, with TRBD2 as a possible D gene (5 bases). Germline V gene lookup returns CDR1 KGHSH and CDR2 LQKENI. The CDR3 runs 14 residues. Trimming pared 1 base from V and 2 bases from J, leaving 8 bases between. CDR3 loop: CASSPQTGQETQYF. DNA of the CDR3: TGTGCCAGCTCACCACAAACGGGACAAGAGACCCAGTACTTC.

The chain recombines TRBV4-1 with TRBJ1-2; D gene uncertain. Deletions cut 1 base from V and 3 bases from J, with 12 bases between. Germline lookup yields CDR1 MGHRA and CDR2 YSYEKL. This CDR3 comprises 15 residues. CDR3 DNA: TGCGCCAGCAGCCAAGTAAATGAGCACTACTATGGCTACACCTTC. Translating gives CASSQVNEHYYGYTF.

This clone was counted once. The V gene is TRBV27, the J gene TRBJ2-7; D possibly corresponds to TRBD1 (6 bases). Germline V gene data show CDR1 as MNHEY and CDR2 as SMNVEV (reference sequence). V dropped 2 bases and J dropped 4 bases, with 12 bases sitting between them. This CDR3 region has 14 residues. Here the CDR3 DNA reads TGTGCCAGCAGTTTAACGGACAGCAAATACGAGCAGTACTTC. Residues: CASSLTDSKYEQYF.

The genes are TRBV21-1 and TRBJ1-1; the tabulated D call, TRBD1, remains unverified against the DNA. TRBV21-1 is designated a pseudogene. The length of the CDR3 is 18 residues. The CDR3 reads CASSKAKDRGRMNTEAFF. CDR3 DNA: TGTGCCAGCAGCAAAGCCAAGGACAGGGGTCGAATGAACACTGAAGCTTTCTTT.

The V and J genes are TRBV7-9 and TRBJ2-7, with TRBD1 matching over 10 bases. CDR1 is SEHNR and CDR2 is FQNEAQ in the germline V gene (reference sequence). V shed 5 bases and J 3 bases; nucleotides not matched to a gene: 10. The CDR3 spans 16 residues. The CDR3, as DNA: TGTGCCAGCAGCATCAACACGGGACAGGGGATCTACGAGCAGTACTTC. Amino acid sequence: CASSINTGQGIYEQYF.

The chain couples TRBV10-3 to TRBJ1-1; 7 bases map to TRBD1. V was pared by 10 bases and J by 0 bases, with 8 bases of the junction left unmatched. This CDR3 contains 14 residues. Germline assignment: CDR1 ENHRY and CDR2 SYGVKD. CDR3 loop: CATQGGGLNTEAFF. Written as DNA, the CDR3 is TGTGCCACCCAGGGGGGAGGCTTGAACACTGAAGCTTTCTTT.

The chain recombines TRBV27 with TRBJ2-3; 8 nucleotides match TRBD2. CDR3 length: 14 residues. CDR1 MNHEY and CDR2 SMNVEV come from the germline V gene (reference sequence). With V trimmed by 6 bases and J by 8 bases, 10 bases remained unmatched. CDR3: CASRGTRSESTQYF. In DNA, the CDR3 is TGTGCCAGCAGGGGGACTAGGTCCGAATCTACGCAGTATTTT.

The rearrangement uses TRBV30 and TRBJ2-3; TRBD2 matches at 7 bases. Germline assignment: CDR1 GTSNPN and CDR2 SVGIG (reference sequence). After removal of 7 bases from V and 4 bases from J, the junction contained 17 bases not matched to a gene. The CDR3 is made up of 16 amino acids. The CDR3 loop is CASRVIGGRSPDTQYF. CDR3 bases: TGTGCCTCAAGGGTTATAGGCGGGAGAAGCCCAGATACGCAGTATTTT.

This chain's CDR3 is CASSPKQGARYEQYF. DNA of the CDR3: TGTGCCAGCAGTCCCAAACAGGGGGCGAGGTACGAGCAGTACTTC. The V gene is TRBV27, the J gene TRBJ2-7; 9 bases match TRBD1. CDR1 and CDR2 (germline): MNHEY, SMNVEV (reference sequence). There are 15 residues in the CDR3. Trimming removed 5 bases from V and 4 bases from J; junction bases left unmatched: 9.

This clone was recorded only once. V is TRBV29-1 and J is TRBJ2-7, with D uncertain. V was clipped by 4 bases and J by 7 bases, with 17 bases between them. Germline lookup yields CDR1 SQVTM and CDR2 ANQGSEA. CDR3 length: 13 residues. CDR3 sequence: CSVVLIRAREQYF. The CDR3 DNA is TGCAGCGTTGTACTTATCCGAGCTAGGGAGCAGTACTTC.

CDR3 in DNA: TGTGCCAGCAGCTTTAGCGGGAGCACAGATACGCAGTATTTT. Protein: CASSFSGSTDTQYF. The chain uses TRBV13 and TRBJ2-3; 7 bases map to TRBD2. In germline, CDR1 is PRHDT, CDR2 FYEKMQ (reference sequence). This CDR3 contains 14 residues. The V segment lost 3 bases and the J segment 0 bases; nucleotides outside the gene matches: 0. The full variable domain, its missing parts supplied by reference TRBV13 and TRBJ2-3, is AAGVIQSPRHLIKEKRETATLKCYPIPRHDTVYWYQQGPGQDPQFLISFYEKMQSDKGSIPDRFSAQQFSDYHSELNMSSLELGDSALYFCASSFSGSTDTQYFGPGTRLTVL.

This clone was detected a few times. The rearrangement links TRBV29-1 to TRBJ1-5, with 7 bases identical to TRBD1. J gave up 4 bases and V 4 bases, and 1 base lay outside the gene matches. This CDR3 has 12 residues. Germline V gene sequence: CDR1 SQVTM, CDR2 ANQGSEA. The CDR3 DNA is TGCAGCGTTGGACAGGGAAATCAGCCCCAGCATTTT. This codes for CSVGQGNQPQHF.

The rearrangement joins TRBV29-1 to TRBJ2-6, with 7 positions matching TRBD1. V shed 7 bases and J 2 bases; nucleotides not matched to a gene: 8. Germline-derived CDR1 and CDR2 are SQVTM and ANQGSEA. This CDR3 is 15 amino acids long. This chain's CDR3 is CSGGKGQAGANVLTF. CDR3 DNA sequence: TGCAGCGGGGGAAAAGGACAGGCTGGGGCCAACGTCCTGACTTTC.

The CDR3: CASSMQGANYGYTF. In DNA form, the CDR3 reads TGTGCCAGTAGTATGCAGGGCGCTAACTATGGCTACACCTTC. The J gene is TRBJ1-2, the V gene TRBV19; possible D gene TRBD1, 5 bases. Germline values: CDR1 LNHDA, CDR2 SQIVND (reference sequence). Between the trimmed V and J ends, which lost 3 bases and 0 bases, there was a span of 8 bases. The CDR3 has 14 residues.

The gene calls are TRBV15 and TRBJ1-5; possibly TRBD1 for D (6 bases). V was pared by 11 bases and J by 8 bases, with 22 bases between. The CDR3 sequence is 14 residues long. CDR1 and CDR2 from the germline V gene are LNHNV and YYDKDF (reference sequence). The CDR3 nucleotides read TGTGCCCCTGAGGTCGAGGGGGTTGTAGAGCCCCAGCATTTT. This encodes CAPEVEGVVEPQHF. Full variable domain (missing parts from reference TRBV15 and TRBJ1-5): DAMVIQNPRYQVTQFGKPVTLSCSQTLNHNVMYWYQQKSSQAPKLLFHYYDKDFNNEADTPDNFQSRRPNTSFCFLDIRSPGLGDTAMYLCAPEVEGVVEPQHFGDGTRLSIL.

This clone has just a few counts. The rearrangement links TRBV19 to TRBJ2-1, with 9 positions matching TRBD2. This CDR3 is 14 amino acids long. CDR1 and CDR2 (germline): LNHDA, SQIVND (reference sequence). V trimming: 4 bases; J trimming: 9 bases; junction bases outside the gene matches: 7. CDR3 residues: CASSNSGSLLEQFF. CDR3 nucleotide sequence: TGTGCCAGTAGTAATAGCGGGAGTCTACTTGAGCAGTTCTTC.

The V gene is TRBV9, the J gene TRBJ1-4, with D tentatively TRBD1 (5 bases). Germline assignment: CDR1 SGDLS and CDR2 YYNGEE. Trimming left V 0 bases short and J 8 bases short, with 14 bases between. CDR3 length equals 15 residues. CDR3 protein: CASSVGGGVREKLFF. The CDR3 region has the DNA TGTGCCAGCAGCGTAGGGGGGGGAGTAAGGGAAAAACTGTTTTTT. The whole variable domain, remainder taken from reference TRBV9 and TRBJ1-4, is DSGVTQTPKHLITATGQRVTLRCSPRSGDLSVYWYQQSLDQGLQFLIQYYNGEERAKGNILERFSAQQFPDLHSELNLSSLELGDSALYFCASSVGGGVREKLFFGSGTQLSVL.